Listed below are T cell receptor beta chains from one sample, sequenced in a study of cytomegalovirus exposure and HLA in healthy donors. Data came from immunoSEQ multiplex PCR; TCRdb stores just in-frame clones and leaves some out. The data hold roughly 33,000 clones, with less than 85% observed a single time. Sequences were obtained from PBMCs. Receptors originate from a male donor in good health and CMV-seronegative. Each CDR3 is given without its conserved first and last residue. A row's size may be missing; if present it is once, few, many or a size class.

>TRBJ1-2|TRBV9|once
ASSGTGRDFYGYT
>TRBJ1-1|TRBV4-1|few
ASSQYTGTTEAF
>TRBJ1-4|TRBV6-5|.
ASSSGQANEKLF
>TRBJ2-5|TRBV11-2|.
ASSRGLAGTWTQY
>TRBJ1-1|TRBV30|.
ALLSEVNTEAF
>TRBJ1-5|TRBV6-6|.
ASTTGEFSQPQH
>TRBJ1-2|TRBV7-8|.
ASSDRVFYGYT
>TRBJ1-6|TRBV30|.
AWSGTANSPLH
>TRBJ2-3|TRBV15|.
ATSSTSGKDTQY
>TRBJ1-1|TRBV7-9|.
ASRSTSNTEAF
>TRBJ1-1|TRBV30|.
AFRERERTEAF
>TRBJ2-5|TRBV13|.
ASSSGLAGSETQY
>TRBJ1-1|TRBV6-1|.
ASSSGVAF
>TRBJ1-1|TRBV2|.
ASSVGEVNTEAF
>TRBJ2-1|TRBV9|few
ASRRTSGGGDEQF
>TRBJ1-2|TRBV28|once
ASSPPGSGADNYGYT
>TRBJ2-2|TRBV6-5|.
ASRVQGRPGELF
>TRBJ1-1|TRBV5-6|.
ASSFSGRGHTEAF
>TRBJ1-6|TRBV30|.
AWRRGISPLH
>TRBJ2-7|TRBV15|.
ATSNPRTADSYEQY
>TRBJ2-1|TRBV5-1|.
ASSSGGASYNEQF
>TRBJ1-1|TRBV30|.
AWSVAGGYTEAF
>TRBJ1-1|TRBV19|.
ASSIGGVNTEAF
>TRBJ2-2|TRBV4-2|.
ASSQGTGTGSAGELF
>TRBJ2-3|TRBV6-4|medium-sized
ASSGLAGGDTQY
>TRBJ1-3|TRBV30|.
AWSTESSGNTIY
>TRBJ2-7|TRBV6-5|.
ASTSRANEQY
>TRBJ2-1|TRBV28|once
ASLAKYQHNEQF
>TRBJ2-2|TRBV9|.
ASSVDVGGGDTGELF